This T cell receptor beta chain emerged from a study of blood T cells in healthy people across ages. Notes on the study in general: Long-lived donors had more naive CD4+ cells and higher diversity than aged donors. With age, beta diversity per million T cells declined roughly linearly, significantly by roughly 40.

Note on this clonotype: What it binds is not known.

The use of a sample-barcoded 5' primer and a J-beta primer mix characterized a second PCR of roughly 7 to 11 cycles. A template-switch adaptor with 12 random nucleotides tagged each cDNA molecule. MiXCR was run by TCRdb on the 5' RACE reads, yielding one entry per CDR3 protein. The data hold some 710,000 distinct CDR3 sequences, with about 45% observed a single time. Each of the donors had ten milliliters of peripheral blood drawn into EDTA-treated Vacutainer tubes. This CDR3 is 14 amino acids long. V lost 7 bases and J lost 1, with 13 bases in between. Germline V lookup: CDR1 LGHDT, CDR2 YNNKEL (reference sequence).

The sample was blood. The chain combines TRBV3-1 with TRBJ1-2; D may be TRBD1 (6 bases). The receptor was isolated from a man older than 75 in good health. This CDR3 is CASTRTADNYGYTF. The CDR3 DNA reads as TGTGCCAGCACCCGGACAGCCGATAACTATGGCTACACCTTC.